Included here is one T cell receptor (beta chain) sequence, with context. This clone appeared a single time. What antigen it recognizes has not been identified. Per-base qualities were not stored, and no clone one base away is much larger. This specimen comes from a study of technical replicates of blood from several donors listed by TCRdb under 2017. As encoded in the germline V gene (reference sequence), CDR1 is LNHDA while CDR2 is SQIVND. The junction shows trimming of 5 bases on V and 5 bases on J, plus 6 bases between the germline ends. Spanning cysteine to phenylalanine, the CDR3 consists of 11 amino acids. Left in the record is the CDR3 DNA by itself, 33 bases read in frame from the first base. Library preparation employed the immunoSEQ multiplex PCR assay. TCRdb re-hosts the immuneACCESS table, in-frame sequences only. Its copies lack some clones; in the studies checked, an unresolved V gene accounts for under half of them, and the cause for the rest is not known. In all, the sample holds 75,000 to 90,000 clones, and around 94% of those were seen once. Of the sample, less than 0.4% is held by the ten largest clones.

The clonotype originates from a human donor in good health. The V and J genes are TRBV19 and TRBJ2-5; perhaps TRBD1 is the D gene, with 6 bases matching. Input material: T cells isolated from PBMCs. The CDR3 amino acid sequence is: CASSGGETQYF. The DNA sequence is TGTGCCAGTAGTGGGGGCGAGACCCAGTACTTC.